Following are 32 T cell receptor beta chains from one sample sequenced in a study of vaccination effects on CD4 cells after COVID-19. Generated by immunoSEQ multiplex PCR, the TCRdb table keeps only in-frame clones and is missing some. The sample yields tens of thousands of clones, over 65% seen once. Their specific antigens are unknown. An approximately ten-day culture period preceded the isolation of CD4+ T cells. Subjects were given two BNT162b2 or mRNA-1273 vaccine doses. Sample: CD4+ T cells from PBMCs cultured without peptide, taken after COVID-19 vaccination. The receptors derive from a human donor who received a COVID-19 vaccine.

This clone was detected only a few times. The rearrangement uses TRBV28 and TRBJ2-7; TRBD1 might be the D (6 bases). CDR1 is MDHEN, CDR2 SYDVKM, per germline. The CDR3 loop spans 14 amino acids. Trimming took 8 bases from V and 3 from J, leaving 17 bases between them. The CDR3 spells CASLAGAPNYEQYV. As DNA, the CDR3 is TGTGCCAGCTTAGCAGGGGCCCCTAACTACGAGCAGTACGTC.

The chain recombines TRBV6-6 with TRBJ1-5; perhaps TRBD1 as D (5 bases). The CDR3 has 15 residues. Deletions cut 7 bases from V and 3 bases from J, with 16 bases between. Germline assignment: CDR1 MNHNY and CDR2 SVGAGI (reference sequence). This chain's CDR3 is CASTSRGQNNQPQHF. CDR3 nucleotide sequence: TGTGCCAGCACTTCAAGAGGACAAAACAATCAGCCCCAGCATTTT.

The gene calls are TRBV5-1 and TRBJ1-1, with 8 bases matching TRBD1. Germline assignment: CDR1 SGHRS and CDR2 YFSETQ. Unmatched junction bases numbered 10, after V lost 1 base and J lost 5 bases. The CDR3 length is 16 residues. The CDR3, as DNA: TGCGCCAGCAGCTTGCAACCGGGACAGGCTATGACTGAAGCTTTCTTT. Protein product: CASSLQPGQAMTEAFF.

The chain combines TRBV7-9 with TRBJ1-4, with TRBD1 identical over 7 bases. The CDR3 sequence is 14 residues long. Germline lookup yields CDR1 SEHNR and CDR2 FQNEAQ (reference sequence). V gave up 5 bases and J gave up 7 bases; unmatched junction bases: 7. The CDR3 here is CASSVQGLSEKLFF. The CDR3, as DNA: TGTGCCAGCAGCGTACAGGGGCTCTCTGAAAAACTGTTTTTT.

On this clone itself: This CDR3 is also generated by other DNA sequences in the sample. The chain has TRBV6-5 and TRBJ2-5; no reliable D call. The CDR3 extends over 12 amino acids. Looked up from germline, CDR1 is MNHEY and CDR2 is SVGAGI. V gave up 0 bases and J gave up 1 base, with 0 bases separating them. The CDR3 bases are TGTGCCAGCAGTTACTCCCAAGAGACCCAGTACTTC. Its translation: CASSYSQETQYF.

This clone has only one observation. This rearrangement joins TRBV5-1 to TRBJ2-1; TRBD1 aligns across 7 bases. CDR1 and CDR2 from the germline V gene are SGHRS and YFSETQ. The length of the CDR3 is 14 residues. J gave up 7 bases and V 2 bases, and 6 bases lay outside the gene matches. CDR3 nucleotides: TGCGCCAGCAGCTTACAGGGGATGGGGAATGAGCAGTTCTTC. It specifies CASSLQGMGNEQFF.

The chain is built from TRBV6-5 and TRBJ2-7; 7 nucleotides match TRBD1. Germline CDR1 MNHEY, CDR2 SVGAGI. The length of the CDR3 is 15 residues. The V and J ends lost 5 bases and 4 bases, in that order; junction bases with no gene match: 11. CDR3 bases: TGTGCCAGCAGTCTTGCAGACAGGGTAATGTACGAGCAGTACGTC. It encodes CASSLADRVMYEQYV.

This chain links TRBV12-5 with TRBJ1-4; D gene unclear. Germline V gene data show CDR1 as LGHNT and CDR2 as FRNRAP. CDR3 length: 15 amino acids. V lost 2 bases and J lost 0, with 7 bases in between. The CDR3 DNA follows: TGTGCTAGTGGTTTGATCGGAACAACTAATGAAAAACTGTTTTTT. Translation: CASGLIGTTNEKLFF.

The rearrangement uses TRBV6-5 and TRBJ1-1; 8 bases align to TRBD1. Trimming cost V 6 bases and J 10 bases; bases outside gene matches: 10. Germline CDR1 MNHEY, CDR2 SVGAGI. This CDR3 has 13 residues. CDR3 in amino acids: CASRGQVGSAAFF. In DNA, the CDR3 is TGTGCCAGCAGGGGACAGGTGGGTTCCGCAGCTTTCTTT.

The V call is TRBV7-2, the J call TRBJ2-6; 9 nucleotides agree with TRBD2. The length of the CDR3 is 15 residues. V lost 7 bases, J lost 9 bases, and 10 bases stayed unmatched. The V gene's germline CDR1 is SGHTA and CDR2 FQGNSA. CDR3 coding DNA: TGTGCCAGCACCATCCAGGCGGGAGGGTACAACGTCCTGACTTTC. This translates into CASTIQAGGYNVLTF.

V is TRBV25-1 and J is TRBJ1-5; the D is unclear. The CDR3 has 13 residues. Trimming left V 5 bases short and J 3 bases short, with 8 bases between. CDR1 and CDR2 from the germline V gene are MGHDK and SYGVNS. As DNA, the CDR3 is TGTGCCAGCAGTACCGACATCAATCAGCCCCAGCATTTT. It codes for CASSTDINQPQHF.

The rearrangement uses TRBV7-3 and TRBJ2-5; 8 bases are a match to TRBD2. With V trimmed by 5 bases and J by 5 bases, 10 bases remained unmatched. CDR1 is SGHTA, CDR2 FQGTGA, per germline. CDR3 size: 15 residues. CDR3 sequence: CASSRSLAVGETQYF. As DNA, the CDR3 is TGTGCCAGCAGCAGATCACTAGCGGTAGGGGAGACCCAGTACTTC.

This clone was picked up a small number of times. V and J are TRBV24-1 and TRBJ1-2, with D possibly matching TRBD1 (5 bases). Germline-derived CDR1 and CDR2 are KGHDR and SFDVKD. Trimming removed 1 base at V and 8 bases at J, with 10 bases between. This CDR3 is built from 13 residues. This chain's CDR3 is CATSDLGVRGYTF. The CDR3 DNA reads as TGTGCCACCAGTGATTTAGGGGTCAGAGGCTACACCTTC.

This chain connects TRBV19 to TRBJ2-3; D is perhaps TRBD2 (7 bases). Looked up from germline, CDR1 is LNHDA and CDR2 is SQIVND (reference sequence). The CDR3 covers 16 residues. Between the trimmed V and J ends, which lost 7 bases and 2 bases, there was a span of 19 bases. The CDR3 DNA is TGTGCCAGTAAAGACCGCGGCGGGGGCTCCACAGATACGCAGTATTTT. Its protein is CASKDRGGGSTDTQYF.

The chain is built from TRBV7-8 and TRBJ1-5, with D perhaps TRBD1 (6 bases). V lost 1 base to trimming and J lost 2 bases, with 15 bases between them. This CDR3 is built from 17 residues. In germline, CDR1 is SGHVS, CDR2 FQNEAQ. As DNA, the CDR3 is TGTGCCAGCAGCTTAGAAGGTATAGGGGGAGGCAATCAGCCCCAGCATTTT. Protein: CASSLEGIGGGNQPQHF.

This sequence joins TRBV7-2 and TRBJ2-2; D unclear. The CDR3 length is 13 residues. The germline V and J ends were trimmed by 3 bases and 6 bases, with 8 bases remaining between them. The germline gives CDR1 SGHTA, CDR2 FQGNSA. As DNA, the CDR3 is TGTGCCAGCAGCTTGGTAGTTCCCGGGGAGCTGTTTTTT. It is translated as CASSLVVPGELFF.

The rearrangement joins TRBV5-8 to TRBJ1-6, with D unresolved. Germline V gene data show CDR1 as SGHTS and CDR2 as YDEGEE. The V end was cut by 4 bases, the J end by 2 bases, with 10 bases between. CDR3 length: 15 residues. Here the CDR3 reads CASSRGRAYNSPLHF. CDR3 nucleotide sequence: TGTGCCAGCAGCCGAGGGAGGGCCTATAATTCACCCCTCCACTTT.

The V and J genes are TRBV11-3 and TRBJ2-3, with 7 nucleotides matching TRBD1. CDR3 size: 16 residues. V was pared by 1 base and J by 3 bases, with 7 bases of the junction left unmatched. Germline CDR1 reads SGHNT; CDR2 reads YENEEA. CDR3 sequence (DNA): TGTGCCAGCAGCTTAGGAGACAGGGTGGAAACAGATACGCAGTATTTT. Its translation is CASSLGDRVETDTQYF.

The chain couples TRBV6-5 to TRBJ1-1; D gene ambiguous. Germline V gives CDR1 MNHEY, CDR2 SVGAGI. The V end was cut by 4 bases, the J end by 1 base, with 10 bases between. This CDR3 contains 14 residues. The CDR3 is CASSFTPGNTEAFF. The DNA for the CDR3 is TGTGCCAGCAGTTTTACCCCAGGGAACACTGAAGCTTTCTTT.

The V gene is TRBV18, the J gene TRBJ2-1; D call uncertain. Per germline, CDR1 KGHSH and CDR2 LQKENI. The length of the CDR3 is 14 residues. V lost 3 bases to trimming and J lost 0 bases, with 6 bases between them. In DNA form, the CDR3 reads TGTGCCAGCTCACCGACAAACTCCTACAATGAGCAGTTCTTC. Its translation is CASSPTNSYNEQFF.

CDR3 DNA sequence: TGTGCCACCAGCAGAGGACAGTCTAATCAGCCCCAGCATTTT. Amino acid sequence: CATSRGQSNQPQHF. The chain combines TRBV15 with TRBJ1-5; TRBD1 might be the D (5 bases). The CDR3 is 14 residues long. Germline V gene lookup returns CDR1 LNHNV and CDR2 YYDKDF (reference sequence). V lost 1 base to trimming and J lost 4 bases, with 8 bases between them.

The chain combines TRBV12-3 or TRBV12-4 with TRBJ1-2; D ambiguous. The V and J ends lost 6 bases and 6 bases respectively, with 11 bases between them. The CDR3 extends over 12 amino acids. The CDR3 coding sequence is TGTGCCAGCAGGCGCGGACTACATGGCTACACCTTC. Protein product: CASRRGLHGYTF.

The gene calls are TRBV5-4 and TRBJ2-5; no clear D. The CDR3 is 13 amino acids. Germline CDR1 and CDR2: SGHNT and YYREEE (reference sequence). Trimming shortened V by 2 bases and J by 2 bases, and 7 bases separated the two germline ends. The CDR3 DNA is TGTGCCAGCAGCTTCGGGCAACAAGAGACCCAGTACTTC. This sequence encodes CASSFGQQETQYF.

The J gene is TRBJ2-7, the V gene TRBV5-6; perhaps TRBD1 as D (6 bases). The germline CDR1 and CDR2 sequences are SGHDT and YYEEEE. Trimming cost V 3 bases and J 2 bases, with 12 bases left between them. The CDR3 totals 14 residues. For the CDR3, the DNA is TGTGCCAGCAGCTACAGGGACAATGCCTACGAGCAGTACGTC. Amino acids: CASSYRDNAYEQYV.

Here the CDR3 reads CASSPRTVYGYTF. CDR3 DNA sequence: TGTGCCAGCAGCCCGAGGACAGTCTATGGCTACACCTTC. V is TRBV6-5 and J is TRBJ1-2; D perhaps matches TRBD1 (6 bases). Trimming took 6 bases from V and 4 from J, leaving 12 bases between them. This CDR3 comprises 13 residues. CDR1 and CDR2 (germline): MNHEY, SVGAGI.

The chain employs TRBV5-6 and TRBJ1-5; D ambiguous. With 2 bases removed from V and 4 bases from J, the gap between germline ends came to 10 bases. The CDR3 is 14 residues long. Germline-derived CDR1 and CDR2 are SGHDT and YYEEEE. The CDR3 bases are TGTGCCAGCAGCTTCCGGCAGGTAAATCAGCCCCAGCATTTT. Its protein product is CASSFRQVNQPQHF.

This clone appeared a few times. The rearrangement links TRBV6-1 to TRBJ1-3; no definite D call. The CDR3 extends over 15 amino acids. Germline V lookup: CDR1 MNHNS, CDR2 SASEGT. Trimming cost V 1 base and J 7 bases, with 14 bases left between them. The CDR3 sequence is CASSEGSHRGNTIYF. Here the CDR3 DNA reads TGTGCCAGCAGTGAAGGTAGCCATCGGGGTAACACCATATATTTT.

As DNA, the CDR3 is TGCAGCGTTGATGGCGGGGCAGATACGCAGTATTTT. As protein: CSVDGGADTQYF. V and J are TRBV29-1 and TRBJ2-3, with a possible D match to TRBD2 (6 bases). Germline V gives CDR1 SQVTM, CDR2 ANQGSEA. Trimming left V 3 bases short and J 4 bases short, with 8 bases between. The length of the CDR3 is 12 residues.

The chain couples TRBV3-1 (or the pseudogene TRBV3-2) to TRBJ2-3; D is undetermined. The CDR3 covers 11 residues. The V gene's germline CDR1 is LGHDT and CDR2 YNNKEL (reference sequence). The V gene lost 6 bases and the J gene lost 4 bases, with 5 bases spanning the gap. The CDR3 bases are TGTGCCAGCAGTTTGGCAGATACGCAGTATTTT. Its protein is CASSLADTQYF.

The rearrangement links TRBV5-1 to TRBJ1-1, with 8 nucleotides matching TRBD1. Per the germline V gene, CDR1 is SGHRS and CDR2 is YFSETQ. Unmatched junction bases numbered 4, after V lost 2 bases and J lost 1 base. The CDR3 is made up of 15 amino acids. The CDR3 DNA reads as TGCGCCAGCAGCTTAAGCACAGGGGGGAACACTGAAGCTTTCTTT. Amino acids: CASSLSTGGNTEAFF.

CDR3 loop: CASSSRTGGNNSPLHF. CDR3 bases: TGCGCCAGCAGCTCTAGGACAGGGGGCAATAATTCACCCCTCCACTTT. The V call is TRBV5-1, the J call TRBJ1-6, with 11 bases lining up with TRBD1. Germline assignment: CDR1 SGHRS and CDR2 YFSETQ. V was pared by 3 bases and J by 5 bases, with 4 bases of the junction left unmatched. This CDR3 has 16 residues.

The V and J genes are TRBV6-5 and TRBJ1-3; perhaps TRBD1 as D (5 bases). The germline V gene has CDR1 MNHEY and CDR2 SVGAGI. Trimming cost V 6 bases and J 0 bases, with 12 bases left between them. CDR3 length equals 15 residues. CDR3: CASSRPGFSGNTIYF. Here the CDR3 DNA reads TGTGCCAGCAGCCGACCAGGGTTCTCTGGAAACACCATATATTTT.